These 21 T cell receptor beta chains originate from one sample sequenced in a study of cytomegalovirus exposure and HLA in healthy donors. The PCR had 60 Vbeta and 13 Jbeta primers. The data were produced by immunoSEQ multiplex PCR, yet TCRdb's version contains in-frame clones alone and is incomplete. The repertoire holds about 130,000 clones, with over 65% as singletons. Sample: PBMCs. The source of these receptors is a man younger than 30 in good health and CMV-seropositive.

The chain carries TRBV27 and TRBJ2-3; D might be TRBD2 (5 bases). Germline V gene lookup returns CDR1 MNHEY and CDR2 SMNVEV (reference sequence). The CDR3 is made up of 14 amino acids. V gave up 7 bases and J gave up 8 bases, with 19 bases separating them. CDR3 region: CASTADWSPGTQYF. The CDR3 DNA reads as TGTGCCAGCACCGCGGACTGGAGTCCGGGTACGCAGTATTTT.

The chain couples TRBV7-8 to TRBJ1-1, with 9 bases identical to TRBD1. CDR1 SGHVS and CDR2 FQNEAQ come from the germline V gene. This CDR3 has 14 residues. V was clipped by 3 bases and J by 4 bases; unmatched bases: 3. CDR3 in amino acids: CASSFDRGGTEAFF. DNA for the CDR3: TGTGCCAGCAGCTTCGACAGGGGGGGCACTGAAGCTTTCTTT.

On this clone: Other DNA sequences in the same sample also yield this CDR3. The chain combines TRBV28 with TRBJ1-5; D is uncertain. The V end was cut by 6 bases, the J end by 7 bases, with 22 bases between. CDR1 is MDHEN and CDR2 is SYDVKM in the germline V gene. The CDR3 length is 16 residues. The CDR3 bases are TGTGCCAGCAGCACCGTAGCGGAGGGCCTGAGGCAGCCCCAGCATTTT. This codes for CASSTVAEGLRQPQHF.

The CDR3 here is CASSPVQEGGYYGYTF. The CDR3 DNA is TGTGCCAGCTCACCCGTTCAGGAGGGAGGTTACTATGGCTACACCTTC. The rearrangement links TRBV18 to TRBJ1-2; D gene unclear. This CDR3 spans 16 amino acids. Germline V CDR1 and CDR2: KGHSH, LQKENI. V was shortened by 3 bases and J by 3 bases, with 17 bases between the two germline ends.

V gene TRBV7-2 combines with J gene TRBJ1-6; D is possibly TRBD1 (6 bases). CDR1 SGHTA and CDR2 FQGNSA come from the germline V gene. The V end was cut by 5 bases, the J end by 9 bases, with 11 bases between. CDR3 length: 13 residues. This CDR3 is CASSKGGSSPLHF. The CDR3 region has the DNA TGTGCCAGCAGCAAGGGGGGGTCTTCACCCCTCCACTTT.

The CDR3 is CASSSRVAPDTQYF. The CDR3 DNA reads TGTGCCAGCAGCTCTCGGGTAGCCCCAGATACGCAGTATTTT. This chain joins TRBV11-3 and TRBJ2-3; D unclear. Between the trimmed V and J ends, which lost 4 bases and 4 bases, there was a span of 12 bases. Germline lookup yields CDR1 SGHNT and CDR2 YENEEA. The CDR3 runs to 14 residues.

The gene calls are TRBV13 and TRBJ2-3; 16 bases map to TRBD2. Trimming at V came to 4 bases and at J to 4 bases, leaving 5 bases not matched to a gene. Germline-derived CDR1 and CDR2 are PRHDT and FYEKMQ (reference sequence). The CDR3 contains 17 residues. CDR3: CASSSGLAGGFADTQYF. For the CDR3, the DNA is TGTGCCAGCAGCTCGGGACTAGCGGGAGGGTTTGCAGATACGCAGTATTTT.

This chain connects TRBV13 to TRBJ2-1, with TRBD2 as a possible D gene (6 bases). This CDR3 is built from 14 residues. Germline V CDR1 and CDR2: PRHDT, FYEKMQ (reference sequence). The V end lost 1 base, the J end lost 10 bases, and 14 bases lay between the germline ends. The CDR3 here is CASSLEAIRGEQFF. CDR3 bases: TGTGCCAGCAGCTTAGAGGCGATCCGGGGGGAGCAGTTCTTC.

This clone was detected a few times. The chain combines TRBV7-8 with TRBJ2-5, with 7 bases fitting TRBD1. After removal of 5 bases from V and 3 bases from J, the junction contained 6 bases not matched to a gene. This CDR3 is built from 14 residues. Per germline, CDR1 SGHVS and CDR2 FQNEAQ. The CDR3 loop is CASSRLTGKETQYF. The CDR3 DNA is TGTGCCAGCAGCCGCCTGACAGGGAAAGAGACCCAGTACTTC.

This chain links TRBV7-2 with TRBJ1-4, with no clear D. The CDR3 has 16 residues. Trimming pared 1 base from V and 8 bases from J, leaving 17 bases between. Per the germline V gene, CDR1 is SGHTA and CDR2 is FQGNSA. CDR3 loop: CASSLDGRRAREKLFF. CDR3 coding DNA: TGTGCCAGCAGCTTAGATGGTCGGAGGGCTAGGGAAAAACTGTTTTTT.

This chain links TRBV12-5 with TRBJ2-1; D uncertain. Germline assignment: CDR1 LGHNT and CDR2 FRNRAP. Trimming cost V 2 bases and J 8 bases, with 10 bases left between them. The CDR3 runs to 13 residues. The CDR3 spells CASGLLLGHEQFF. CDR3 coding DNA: TGTGCTAGTGGTTTGCTCCTAGGTCATGAGCAGTTCTTC.

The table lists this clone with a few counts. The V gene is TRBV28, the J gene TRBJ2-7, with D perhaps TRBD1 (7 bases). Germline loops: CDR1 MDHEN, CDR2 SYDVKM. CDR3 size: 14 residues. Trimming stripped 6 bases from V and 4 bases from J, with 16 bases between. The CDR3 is CASRGSAGGYEQYF. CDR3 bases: TGTGCCAGCAGAGGGTCTGCAGGGGGGTACGAGCAGTACTTC.

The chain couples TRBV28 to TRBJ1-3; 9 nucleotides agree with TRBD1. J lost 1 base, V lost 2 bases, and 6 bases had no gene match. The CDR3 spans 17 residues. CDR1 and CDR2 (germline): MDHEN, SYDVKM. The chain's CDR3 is CASSLPPGQGSGNTIYF. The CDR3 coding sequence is TGTGCCAGCAGTTTACCTCCGGGACAGGGTTCTGGAAACACCATATATTTT.

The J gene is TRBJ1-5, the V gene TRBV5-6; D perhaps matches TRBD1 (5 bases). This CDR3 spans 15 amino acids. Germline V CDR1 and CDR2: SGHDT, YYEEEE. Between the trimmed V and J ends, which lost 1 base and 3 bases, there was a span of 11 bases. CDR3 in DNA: TGTGCCAGCAGCTTGTACAGGAAACTCAATCAGCCCCAGCATTTT. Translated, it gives CASSLYRKLNQPQHF.

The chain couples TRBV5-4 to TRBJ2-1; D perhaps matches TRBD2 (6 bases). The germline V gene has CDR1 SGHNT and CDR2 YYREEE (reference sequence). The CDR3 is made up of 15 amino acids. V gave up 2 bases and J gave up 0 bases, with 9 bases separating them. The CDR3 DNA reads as TGTGCCAGCAGCTTCGGAGGGACCTCCTACAATGAGCAGTTCTTC. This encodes CASSFGGTSYNEQFF.

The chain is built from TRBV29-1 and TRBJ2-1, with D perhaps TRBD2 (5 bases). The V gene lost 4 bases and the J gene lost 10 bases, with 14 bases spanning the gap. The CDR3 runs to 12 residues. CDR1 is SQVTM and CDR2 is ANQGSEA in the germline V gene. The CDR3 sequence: CSVASGLSEQFF. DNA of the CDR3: TGCAGCGTTGCGAGCGGTCTTTCCGAGCAGTTCTTC.

CDR3 loop: CASSLLSESSYNEQFF. The CDR3 DNA is TGTGCCAGCAGTTTACTGTCGGAGAGCTCCTACAATGAGCAGTTCTTC. The rearrangement links TRBV27 to TRBJ2-1, with D hard to call. CDR3 length: 16 residues. The V gene lost 2 bases and the J gene lost 0 bases, with 11 bases spanning the gap. Germline lookup yields CDR1 MNHEY and CDR2 SMNVEV (reference sequence).

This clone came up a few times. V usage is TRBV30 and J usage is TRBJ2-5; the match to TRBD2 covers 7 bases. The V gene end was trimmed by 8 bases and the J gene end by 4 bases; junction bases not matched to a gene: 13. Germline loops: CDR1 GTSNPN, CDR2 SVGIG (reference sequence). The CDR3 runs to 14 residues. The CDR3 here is CAQQQLASGETQYF. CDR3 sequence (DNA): TGTGCCCAGCAACAATTGGCTAGCGGAGAGACCCAGTACTTC. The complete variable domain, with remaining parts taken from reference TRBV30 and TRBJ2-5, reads SQTIHQWPATLVQPVGSPLSLECTVEGTSNPNLYWYRQAAGRGLQLLFYSVGIGQISSEVPQNLSASRPQDRQFILSSKKLLLSDSGFYLCAQQQLASGETQYFGPGTRLLVL.

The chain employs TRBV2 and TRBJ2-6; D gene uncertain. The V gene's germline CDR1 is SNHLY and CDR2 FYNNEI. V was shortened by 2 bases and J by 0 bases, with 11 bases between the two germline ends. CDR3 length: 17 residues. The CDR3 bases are TGTGCCAGCAGTGAACAGGCGCCAATCTCTGGGGCCAACGTCCTGACTTTC. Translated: CASSEQAPISGANVLTF.

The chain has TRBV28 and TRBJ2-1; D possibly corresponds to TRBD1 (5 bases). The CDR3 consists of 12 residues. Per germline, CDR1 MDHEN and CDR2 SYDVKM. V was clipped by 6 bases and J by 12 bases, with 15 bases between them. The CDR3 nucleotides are TGTGCCAGCAGCTTCGGACAATTAGGGCAGTTCTTC. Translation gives CASSFGQLGQFF. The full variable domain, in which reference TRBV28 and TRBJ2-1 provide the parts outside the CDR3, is DVKVTQSSRYLVKRTGEKVFLECVQDMDHENMFWYRQDPGLGLRLIYFSYDVKMKEKGDIPEGYSVSREKKERFSLILESASTNQTSMYLCASSFGQLGQFFGPGTRLTVL.

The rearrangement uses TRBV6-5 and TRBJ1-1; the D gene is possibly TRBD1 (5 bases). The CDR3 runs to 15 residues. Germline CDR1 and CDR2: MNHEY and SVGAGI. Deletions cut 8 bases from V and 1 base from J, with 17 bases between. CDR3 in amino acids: CASGPSYRRNTEAFF. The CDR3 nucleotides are TGTGCCAGCGGCCCGTCCTACAGGAGGAACACTGAAGCTTTCTTT.